This T cell receptor (beta chain) originates from a study of blood T cell repertoires in acute mononucleosis. Across the study: Acute-phase samples were taken within 2 weeks of symptom onset, representing the primary response.

The V gene's germline CDR1 is MNHEY and CDR2 SMNVEV (reference sequence). V shed 6 bases and J 3 bases; nucleotides not matched to a gene: 8. The CDR3 spans 14 residues. Noted time point: acute infectious mononucleosis, at clinical presentation within 2 weeks of symptom onset (visit 1). CD8 T cells specific for YVL-BR and GLC-BM, two EBV epitopes, were tracked. RNA from at least 8,500 sorted tetramer+ CD8 T cells was reverse transcribed. V- and J-region primers amplified CDR3s and added unique molecular identifiers. Generated by immunoSEQ multiplex PCR, the TCRdb table keeps only in-frame clones and is missing some. The table has several thousand clones, 25% to 30% seen once; the top ten hold approximately 30%. Comments on this clone: This likely reflects a read error, since a far larger clone is one base away.

V usage is TRBV27 and J usage is TRBJ2-7, with 7 nucleotides matching TRBD2. The clonotype comes from a woman between 18 and 29 years old with infectious mononucleosis caused by EBV. The source was EBV YVL epitope tetramer+ CD8+ T cells sorted from PBMCs, collected during acute infectious mononucleosis. The sample's subset: CD8 T cells binding a tetramer with EBV BRLF1 109-117 peptide (YVL-BR). This CDR3 is CASSQEWGGYEQYF. The CDR3 bases are TGTGCCAGCAGCCAAGAATGGGGGGGCTACGAGCAGTACTTC.